Listed below are T cell receptor beta chains from one sample, sequenced in a study of blood T cell repertoires in COVID-19. Clones were read by immunoSEQ multiplex PCR, and TCRdb kept only the in-frame ones, dropping some. The sample includes 250,000 to 300,000 clones, roughly 77% of them seen just once. The sample taken for sequencing was peripheral blood. The receptors come from a woman of 80 years or more with acute or convalescent COVID-19. The CDR3 runs from the conserved cysteine through the conserved F or W. A D gene is named only where the DNA matches it firmly. Part of the rows lack a size; the others show once, few, many or a class for expanded clones.

TRBJ2-2	.	TRBV7-9	15	.	CASSLTGLGTGELFF	TGTGCCAGCAGCTTGACAGGTCTTGGCACCGGGGAGCTGTTTTTT
TRBJ2-2	once	TRBV6-6	14	.	CASSWQGATGELFF	TGTGCCAGCAGTTGGCAGGGCGCCACCGGGGAGCTGTTTTTT
TRBJ2-2	.	TRBV4-1	19	TRBD2	CASSPRGVEAGGNTGELFF	TGCGCCAGCAGTCCCCGCGGAGTCGAGGCGGGAGGGAACACCGGGGAGCTGTTTTTT
TRBJ1-5	.	TRBV19	15	TRBD1	CASSPIGGGDQPQHF	TGTGCCAGTAGTCCAATAGGGGGCGGGGATCAGCCCCAGCATTTT
TRBJ1-2	.	TRBV6-2/TRBV6-3	13	TRBD1	CASSLQGAYGYTF	TGTGCCAGCAGTTTACAGGGGGCCTATGGCTACACCTTC
TRBJ1-2	.	TRBV7-2	16	.	CASSLPWPREGYGYTF	TGTGCCAGCAGCCTCCCCTGGCCCAGGGAAGGCTATGGCTACACCTTC
TRBJ2-3	.	TRBV2	14	TRBD1	CASSYTDRADTQYF	TGTGCCAGCAGTTATACCGACAGGGCAGATACGCAGTATTTT
TRBJ1-6	.	TRBV18	15	TRBD1	CASSPRQGLNSPLHF	TGTGCCAGCTCACCACGACAGGGGCTAAATTCACCCCTCCACTTT
TRBJ2-2	.	TRBV5-1	14	.	CASSADSNTGELFF	TGCGCCAGCAGCGCGGACAGCAACACCGGGGAGCTGTTTTTT
TRBJ2-4	few	TRBV11-2	16	.	CASSPWGQGVKNIQYF	TGTGCCAGCAGCCCCTGGGGTCAGGGTGTCAAAAACATTCAGTACTTC
TRBJ2-2	.	TRBV7-8	15	TRBD1	CASSFRDRGTGELFF	TGTGCCAGCAGCTTCCGGGACAGGGGCACCGGGGAGCTGTTTTTT
TRBJ1-2	.	TRBV12-3/TRBV12-4	12	.	CASSPGNYGYTF	TGTGCCAGCAGTCCAGGGAACTATGGCTACACCTTC
TRBJ2-5	.	TRBV6-1	18	.	CASSGTSWYRADQETQYF	TGTGCCAGCAGTGGAACGAGTTGGTACAGGGCAGACCAAGAGACCCAGTACTTC
TRBJ2-5	.	TRBV7-2	14	.	CASSFGQGRETQYF	TGTGCCAGCAGCTTTGGGCAGGGCCGTGAGACCCAGTACTTC
TRBJ2-3	.	TRBV19	13	TRBD1	CASRDRGLDTQYF	TGTGCCAGTAGGGACAGGGGGCTAGATACGCAGTATTTT
TRBJ1-1	.	TRBV29-1	13	.	CSVRRDLNTEAFF	TGCAGCGTCCGCCGGGACTTGAACACTGAAGCTTTCTTT
TRBJ2-7	.	TRBV3-1/TRBV3-2	13	.	CASSRLSSYEQYF	TGTGCCAGCAGCCGACTTAGCTCCTACGAGCAGTACTTC
TRBJ1-2	few	TRBV30	13	.	CAWSVQRPHGYTF	TGTGCCTGGAGTGTACAGAGACCGCATGGCTACACCTTC
TRBJ1-3	.	TRBV5-1	14	TRBD1	CASSPGTGGNTIYF	TGCGCCAGCAGCCCAGGGACAGGCGGAAACACCATATATTTT
TRBJ1-3	.	TRBV6-1	16	.	CASSEISRISGNTIYF	TGTGCCAGCAGTGAAATTTCTAGGATATCTGGAAACACCATATATTTT
TRBJ2-1	.	TRBV9	16	.	CASSVGRTASYNEQFF	TGTGCCAGCAGCGTAGGAAGGACAGCCTCCTACAATGAGCAGTTCTTC
TRBJ1-2	once	TRBV6-5	13	TRBD1	CASRTGGRYGYTF	TGTGCCAGCCGGACAGGGGGCCGGTATGGCTACACCTTC
TRBJ2-1	.	TRBV5-4	15	.	CASSSRVRGATEQFF	TGTGCCAGCAGCTCGAGGGTACGGGGTGCGACTGAGCAGTTCTTC
TRBJ2-2	.	TRBV18	16	TRBD1	CASSLTGSPNTGELFF	TGTGCCAGCTCGTTGACAGGGAGTCCGAACACCGGGGAGCTGTTTTTT
TRBJ1-6	.	TRBV7-8	19	.	CASSFTPGRGSSYNSPLHF	TGTGCCAGCAGCTTCACCCCCGGAAGGGGGAGCTCCTATAATTCACCCCTCCACTTT
TRBJ2-1	few	TRBV4-1	17	.	CASSQYAGAPRGNEQFF	TGCGCCAGCAGCCAATACGCGGGGGCCCCCAGAGGGAATGAGCAGTTCTTC
TRBJ2-4	few	TRBV7-9	15	TRBD2	CASSLGGLFGNIQYF	TGTGCCAGCAGCTTGGGGGGACTATTCGGAAACATTCAGTACTTC
TRBJ2-7	.	TRBV15	13	.	CATSRDSPYEQYF	TGTGCCACCAGCAGAGATAGCCCCTACGAGCAGTACTTC
TRBJ1-2	.	TRBV28	13	TRBD1	CASSTGTVYGYTF	TGTGCCAGCAGCACCGGGACAGTGTATGGCTACACCTTC